The rows below give T cell receptor beta chains drawn from one sample of a study of blood T cells in healthy people across ages. TCRdb ran MiXCR on the 5' RACE reads and lists one entry per CDR3 protein. The profile covers fewer than 1,200,000 distinct CDR3 sequences, with approximately 25% appearing a single time and less than 0.85% taken by the ten largest. The sample was also reused in another study, on T cells of mothers and their children.

Specimen: blood. These receptors all come from a girl aged 2-10 years in good health. Each CDR3 is given with its conserved first and last residue. The order of the fields is D gene, J gene, V gene, clone size, CDR3 DNA, CDR3 protein. A D gene is named only where the DNA matches it firmly. The size entry is marked missing in some rows and otherwise reads once, few, many or a size class.

>NA|TRBJ1-4|TRBV7-9|few
TGTGCCAGCAGCTTAGGGGCCAGTGGGGAAAAACTGTTTTTT
CASSLGASGEKLFF
>TRBD1|TRBJ1-2|TRBV7-9|few
TGTGCCAGCAGCTCAGGACAGGGTCCCCTCTTCGCCAATGGCTACACCTTC
CASSSGQGPLFANGYTF
>NA|TRBJ2-1|TRBV5-1|NA
TGCGCCAGCAGCTTGGGGCTCCTCGGCGATGAGCAGTTCTTC
CASSLGLLGDEQFF
>TRBD1|TRBJ2-3|TRBV9|NA
TGTGCCAGCAGCCCTCAGACAGGGGGAGGGACAGATACGCAGTATTTT
CASSPQTGGGTDTQYF
>TRBD2|TRBJ2-1|TRBV29-1|NA
TGCAGCGTGTATCAGGCGGGACTATTGGGGGACAATGAGCAGTTCTTC
CSVYQAGLLGDNEQFF
>NA|TRBJ1-2|TRBV6-2/TRBV6-3|NA
TGTGCCAGCAGTTACGAATTCAGGACAGATCCCTATGGCTACACCTTC
CASSYEFRTDPYGYTF
>TRBD1|TRBJ1-1|TRBV20-1|few
TGCAGTGCCGTGGGACAGATCAACGGTGAAGCTTTCTTT
CSAVGQINGEAFF
>TRBD2|TRBJ2-1|TRBV12-3/TRBV12-4|NA
TGTGCCAGCAGTCTTGTCCACATAGCGGGGCTCTTTAGCTCCTGCAATGAGCAGTTCTTC
CASSLVHIAGLFSSCNEQFF
>NA|TRBJ2-5|TRBV7-3|NA
TGTGCCAGCAGCTTAGAATTACGGGAGACCCAGTACTTC
CASSLELRETQYF
>NA|TRBJ1-1|TRBV12-3/TRBV12-4|few
TGTGCCAGCAGTTTTATCACCTTCACTGAAGCTTTCTTT
CASSFITFTEAFF
>NA|TRBJ2-1|TRBV4-2|NA
TGTGCCAGCAGCCGCCCTCCGAGGGGCTTTATAGATGAGCAGTTCTTC
CASSRPPRGFIDEQFF
>TRBD2|TRBJ2-3|TRBV28|few
TGTGCCAGCAGTTTCTCTTTAGGTGGGAGGGCCTTAGCAGACACAGATACGCAGTATTTT
CASSFSLGGRALADTDTQYF
>TRBD2|TRBJ2-5|TRBV28|NA
TGTGCCAGCAGCTCTAGCGGCATGGACCTCCTAAGAAAGTACTTC
CASSSSGMDLLRKYF
>NA|TRBJ1-4|TRBV29-1|few
TGCAGCGTTGAAGGCTCTAATGAAAAACTGTTTTTT
CSVEGSNEKLFF
>NA|TRBJ2-1|TRBV5-6|few
TGTGCCAGCAACTACCAGGAGGATGAGCAGTTCTTC
CASNYQEDEQFF
>NA|TRBJ1-6|TRBV11-2|NA
TGTGCCAGCAGCTTAGGCTTGGGAGGTTATAATTCACCCCTCCACTTT
CASSLGLGGYNSPLHF
>NA|TRBJ1-5|TRBV27|NA
TGTGCCAGTAGACAGCGACGCGGGGGTAGCAATCAGCCCCAGCATTTT
CASRQRRGGSNQPQHF
>NA|TRBJ1-1|TRBV11-1|NA
TGTGCCAGCAGCGCCATAACGTTGGAAGCTTTCTTT
CASSAITLEAFF
>NA|TRBJ2-7|TRBV20-1|NA
TGCAGTGCTAATGGGGCACTACTATCCCACGAGCAGTACTTC
CSANGALLSHEQYF
>NA|TRBJ2-1|TRBV29-1|NA
TGCAGCGTTGTTCGGGGCAGCTCCTACAATGAGCAGTTCTTC
CSVVRGSSYNEQFF
>NA|TRBJ1-1|TRBV20-1|few
TGCAGTGCTGGTCGGGGGAACACTGAAGCTTTCTTT
CSAGRGNTEAFF
>NA|TRBJ2-7|TRBV3-1|NA
TGTGCCAGCAGCCTTAGCGGGACAGGGCGAAACTACGAGCAGTACTTC
CASSLSGTGRNYEQYF
>NA|TRBJ2-2|TRBV3-1|few
TGTGCCAGCAGCCAAATGCAGGGCCGGGGTTTTACCACCGGGGAGCTGTTTTTT
CASSQMQGRGFTTGELFF
>TRBD1|TRBJ1-3|TRBV19|NA
TGTGCCAGTAGACCAGAGAGACAGGGGCCCCTTTTTTCTGGAAACACCATATATTTT
CASRPERQGPLFSGNTIYF
>NA|TRBJ2-4|TRBV27|NA
TGTGCCAGCAGTGCCCTGTATAAGGGCCCAGCCAAAAACATTCAGTACTTC
CASSALYKGPAKNIQYF
>TRBD1|TRBJ1-1|TRBV4-1|few
TGCGCCAGCAGCCAGGCGACAGGGCCGGACACTGAAGCCTTCTTT
CASSQATGPDTEAFF
>NA|TRBJ1-1|TRBV5-1|few
TGCGCCAGCAGCTCCGACCGACTGGGGGGCACTGAAGCTTTCTTT
CASSSDRLGGTEAFF
>NA|TRBJ2-7|TRBV29-1|NA
TGCAGCGTTCAGTACAGGGCGAGCGAGCAGTACTTC
CSVQYRASEQYF
>TRBD2|TRBJ2-1|TRBV7-3|NA
TGTGCCAGCAGCCCCACAGCGGGGGGCCGATACAATGAGCAGTTCTTC
CASSPTAGGRYNEQFF
>NA|TRBJ2-5|TRBV27|few
TGTGCCAGCAGTACGGAGACACAAGAGACCCAGTACTTC
CASSTETQETQYF
>TRBD2|TRBJ2-4|TRBV29-1|many
TGCAGCGTGGGGACTAGGCTGAAAAACATTCAGTACTTC
CSVGTRLKNIQYF